This T cell receptor beta chain was profiled in a study of control samples from healthy donors and cancer patients. With 4 bases clipped from V and 6 bases from J, the junction kept 6 bases outside the gene matches. Germline CDR1 SGHNT, CDR2 YENEEA. The CDR3 has 15 amino acids. The table came from immunoSEQ multiplex PCR; TCRdb's copy has only in-frame clones and leaves some out. The table lists around 41,000 clones, less than 95% of them singletons. This chain links TRBV11-3 with TRBJ2-2; 9 bases align to TRBD1. The sequencing input was blood. The clonotype was recovered from a man aged 60 to 69 in good health. The CDR3 sequence is CASSWGQGIPGELFF. The CDR3 coding sequence is TGTGCCAGCAGCTGGGGACAGGGAATCCCCGGGGAGCTGTTTTTT.